The clone carrying this TCR beta chain was observed once. Antigen specificity is unknown. Sample time point: pretreatment peripheral blood. Locally advanced or metastatic urothelial carcinoma was diagnosed in the patients. The V end lost 4 bases, the J end lost 0 bases, and 10 bases lay between the germline ends. The CDR3 sequence is 15 residues long. Germline CDR1 reads MNHNS; CDR2 reads SASEGT. The data were taken from a study of PD-L1 blockade in urothelial cancer. Study in general: Treatment start was followed by blood analysis at 3 weeks (second dose) and again at 6 weeks. Counts from blood samples showed a median of roughly 140,000 T cells.

Using immunoSEQ multiplex PCR, the repertoire was profiled, and TCRdb retains in-frame clones only, with some absent. The profile covers fewer than 50,000 clones, with 79% appearing a single time and less than 11% taken by the ten largest. Study results and limitations: In blood sampled pretreatment, TCR clonality below the median predicted better survival.

This specimen consisted of PBMCs, obtained around atezolizumab (anti-PD-L1) treatment. The chain is built from TRBV6-1 and TRBJ2-1; weak D call: TRBD2 (5 bases). The sequence derives from a man in his 70s with urothelial cancer. In DNA form, the CDR3 reads TGTGCCAGCAGTGGGAGCGGAAGCTCCTACAATGAGCAGTTCTTC. Translating it yields CASSGSGSSYNEQFF.